This T cell receptor beta chain was sequenced during a study of CD8+CD57+ T cells in acquired aplastic anemia. Overall study: On average, sorted CD4+ and CD8+ cells gave about 3.1 ug of DNA. Findings of the study overall: For CD8+ Simpson's diversity, patients and controls showed no significant difference.

About this clonotype itself: Its target is not known.

CDR3 and TCR beta VDJ profiling relied on a genomic DNA template. TCRdb recomputed calls from the reads with MiXCR, one row per CDR3 protein. The top ten clones hold over 50% of a sample with about 81,000 distinct CDR3 sequences, more than 40% of them seen once. Germline V CDR1 and CDR2: LNHNV, YYDKDF (reference sequence). J was trimmed by 7 bases and V by 8 bases; bases with no gene match: 9. The CDR3 runs to 14 residues. The clonotype comes from a human donor in good health, serving as a control. The sequenced sample was sorted CD4+, CD8+, or CD8+CD57+ T cells (not recorded which) from PBMCs. The rearrangement uses TRBV15 and TRBJ2-1, with 9 bases lining up with TRBD2. DNA of the CDR3: TGTGCCACCTCGACAGGGACTAGCTTAAATGAGCAGTTCTTC. It yields the protein CATSTGTSLNEQFF.